The rows below give T cell receptor beta chains drawn from one sample of a study of blood T cell repertoires in COVID-19. This table comes from immunoSEQ multiplex PCR, and its TCRdb copy is limited to in-frame clones, with some not included. Here the sample spans about 260,000 clones, more than 80% being singletons. Material: peripheral blood. The receptor source for this set is a woman aged 40 to 50 with acute or convalescent COVID-19. Each CDR3 is given with its conserved first and last residue. A D gene is named only where the DNA matches it firmly. Part of the rows lack a size; the others show once, few, many or a class for expanded clones.

v_call: TRBV3-1/TRBV3-2
j_call: TRBJ2-3
d_call: TRBD1
clone_size: -
cdr3_nt: TGTGCCAGCAGCCAAGGCACGGGACAGAACACAGATACGCAGTATTTT
cdr3_aa: CASSQGTGQNTDTQYF

v_call: TRBV5-5
j_call: TRBJ2-5
d_call: TRBD2
clone_size: -
cdr3_nt: TGTGCCAGCAGCTATCCTCCGGGAGGAGAGACCCAGTACTTC
cdr3_aa: CASSYPPGGETQYF

v_call: TRBV3-1/TRBV3-2
j_call: TRBJ1-1
d_call: TRBD1
clone_size: -
cdr3_nt: TGTGCCAGCAGCCACCGGACAGGGAAGGGTAACACTGAAGCTTTCTTT
cdr3_aa: CASSHRTGKGNTEAFF

v_call: TRBV9
j_call: TRBJ1-2
d_call: -
clone_size: -
cdr3_nt: TGTGCCAGCAGCGTAGGGGGGCCCAGAGAGCCCTGGAACTATGGCTACACCTTC
cdr3_aa: CASSVGGPREPWNYGYTF

v_call: TRBV19
j_call: TRBJ1-1
d_call: -
clone_size: -
cdr3_nt: TGTGCCAGTAGTGGCAACACTCCAGGGGCCACTGAAGCTTTCTTT
cdr3_aa: CASSGNTPGATEAFF

v_call: TRBV5-4
j_call: TRBJ1-1
d_call: TRBD1
clone_size: -
cdr3_nt: TGTGCCAGCAGCCCTAGACAGGGAATCGCTGAAGCTTTCTTT
cdr3_aa: CASSPRQGIAEAFF

v_call: TRBV27
j_call: TRBJ2-5
d_call: TRBD2
clone_size: -
cdr3_nt: TGTGCCAGCAGTTTATCGATAGGACTAGAGGGAAAGACCCAGTACTTC
cdr3_aa: CASSLSIGLEGKTQYF

v_call: TRBV6-5
j_call: TRBJ1-3
d_call: -
clone_size: -
cdr3_nt: TGTGCCAGCAGAGCGGTTGGAAACACCATATATTTT
cdr3_aa: CASRAVGNTIYF

v_call: TRBV19
j_call: TRBJ2-3
d_call: -
clone_size: -
cdr3_nt: TGTGCCAGTAGTATCGGCCAGGGCCCTTCTGACGGGACGCAGTATTTT
cdr3_aa: CASSIGQGPSDGTQYF

v_call: TRBV6-5
j_call: TRBJ2-3
d_call: TRBD2
clone_size: -
cdr3_nt: TGTGCCAGCGGGTCTAGCGGGGGGGCAGATACGCAGTATTTT
cdr3_aa: CASGSSGGADTQYF

v_call: TRBV19
j_call: TRBJ1-1
d_call: -
clone_size: -
cdr3_nt: TGTGCCAGTATCCTTGCCCCAGGGGTCACTGAAGCTTTCTTT
cdr3_aa: CASILAPGVTEAFF

v_call: TRBV2
j_call: TRBJ2-5
d_call: TRBD1
clone_size: -
cdr3_nt: TGTGCCAGCAGTGCCGGACAGGGGCAAGAGACCCAGTACTTC
cdr3_aa: CASSAGQGQETQYF

v_call: TRBV5-6
j_call: TRBJ1-6
d_call: TRBD1
clone_size: -
cdr3_nt: TGTGCCAGCAGCTCCGGGACAGGGCTGCGTAACAATTCACCCCTCCACTTT
cdr3_aa: CASSSGTGLRNNSPLHF

v_call: TRBV5-5
j_call: TRBJ1-5
d_call: TRBD1
clone_size: once
cdr3_nt: TGTGCCAGCAGCCCGAGGGACAGGGAGAATCAGCCCCAGCATTTT
cdr3_aa: CASSPRDRENQPQHF

v_call: TRBV6-5
j_call: TRBJ1-2
d_call: -
clone_size: -
cdr3_nt: TGTGCCAGCAGTATAGAACCAGGGGCCGGTTATGGCTACACCTTC
cdr3_aa: CASSIEPGAGYGYTF

v_call: TRBV6-6
j_call: TRBJ1-5
d_call: TRBD1
clone_size: -
cdr3_nt: TGTGCCAGCAGAAACGGGCAGGGGGCCCAGCCCCAGCATTTT
cdr3_aa: CASRNGQGAQPQHF

v_call: TRBV6-5
j_call: TRBJ2-2
d_call: TRBD2
clone_size: -
cdr3_nt: TGTGCCAGCAGTTATGAAGCGGGGGGATACACCGGGGAGCTGTTTTTT
cdr3_aa: CASSYEAGGYTGELFF

v_call: TRBV2
j_call: TRBJ2-5
d_call: TRBD2
clone_size: -
cdr3_nt: TGTGCCAGCAGTCATAACGGGGGGGCCCCAGAGACCCAGTACTTC
cdr3_aa: CASSHNGGAPETQYF

v_call: TRBV5-4
j_call: TRBJ2-5
d_call: -
clone_size: -
cdr3_nt: TGTGCCAGCAGCTTGGCTAGGGAGACCCAGTACTTC
cdr3_aa: CASSLARETQYF

v_call: TRBV11-2
j_call: TRBJ1-1
d_call: -
clone_size: -
cdr3_nt: TGTGCCAGCAGCCTCGGGGGAGGTGAAGCTTTCTTT
cdr3_aa: CASSLGGGEAFF

v_call: TRBV9
j_call: TRBJ2-3
d_call: TRBD2
clone_size: -
cdr3_nt: TGTGCCAGCAGCGTAGCGGGGGGGGCAGATACGCAGTATTTT
cdr3_aa: CASSVAGGADTQYF

v_call: TRBV7-8
j_call: TRBJ1-1
d_call: -
clone_size: -
cdr3_nt: TGTGCCAGCAGCCCCCCCGGACAGCTGAACACTGAAGCTTTCTTT
cdr3_aa: CASSPPGQLNTEAFF

v_call: TRBV3-1/TRBV3-2
j_call: TRBJ1-2
d_call: -
clone_size: -
cdr3_nt: TGTGCCAGCAGTTCCACCGTAACAGTTACCTTC
cdr3_aa: CASSSTVTVTF

v_call: TRBV7-2
j_call: TRBJ1-1
d_call: -
clone_size: -
cdr3_nt: TGTGCCACAGGGGAGCAAACTGAAGCTTTCTTT
cdr3_aa: CATGEQTEAFF

v_call: TRBV6-4
j_call: TRBJ1-2
d_call: -
clone_size: -
cdr3_nt: TGTGCCAGCAGTGACGGGGGCTCCTTATGGGGCTACACCTTC
cdr3_aa: CASSDGGSLWGYTF

v_call: TRBV7-3
j_call: TRBJ2-1
d_call: -
clone_size: -
cdr3_nt: TGTGCCAGCACCCTGTTTCGTTTAGGTGCGGGGCAAACTGAGCAGTTCTTC
cdr3_aa: CASTLFRLGAGQTEQFF

v_call: TRBV9
j_call: TRBJ1-2
d_call: TRBD1
clone_size: -
cdr3_nt: TGTGCCAGCAGCCCGGGACAGTTTATCCAACTCAACTATGGCTACACCTTC
cdr3_aa: CASSPGQFIQLNYGYTF

v_call: TRBV10-1
j_call: TRBJ1-2
d_call: -
clone_size: once
cdr3_nt: TGCGCCAGCAGTGAATTCCGGGGCTATGGCTACACCTTC
cdr3_aa: CASSEFRGYGYTF

v_call: TRBV6-6
j_call: TRBJ1-6
d_call: TRBD1
clone_size: -
cdr3_nt: TGTGCCAGCAACAGGGGGCGCGCCGATAATTCACCCCTCCACTTT
cdr3_aa: CASNRGRADNSPLHF